This entry lists 7 T cell receptor beta chains sequenced from one sample in a study of OX40 agonist ivuxolimab in advanced cancers. TCRdb's table, derived via immunoSEQ multiplex PCR, lists solely in-frame clones and lacks some. The data show 10,000 to 15,000 clones, roughly 81% seen once. The sample in question was CD4+ or CD8+ T cells sorted from blood, obtained in a trial of the OX40 agonist ivuxolimab. The receptors shown here come from an adult with an advanced solid tumor such as melanoma, head and neck, liver or kidney cancer.

V usage is TRBV15 and J usage is TRBJ2-3, with D uncertain. Germline CDR1 reads LNHNV; CDR2 reads YYDKDF (reference sequence). V shed 1 base and J shed 5 bases, with 7 bases lying between them. This CDR3 contains 13 residues. CDR3 nucleotide sequence: TGTGCCACCAGCAGAGCGGTCGGAGATACGCAGTATTTT. Amino acids: CATSRAVGDTQYF.

CDR3 region: CASSRPGRPETQYF. CDR3 DNA sequence: TGTGCCAGCAGCCGGCCAGGAAGGCCAGAGACCCAGTACTTC. The chain couples TRBV7-9 to TRBJ2-5; unclear D gene. V gave up 5 bases and J gave up 4 bases, with 14 bases separating them. Germline values: CDR1 SEHNR, CDR2 FQNEAQ (reference sequence). There are 14 residues in the CDR3.

This rearrangement joins TRBV7-9 to TRBJ2-1; 8 bases line up with TRBD1. This CDR3 is built from 13 residues. Germline lookup yields CDR1 SEHNR and CDR2 FQNEAQ (reference sequence). V was clipped by 7 bases and J by 8 bases; unmatched bases: 7. CDR3 nucleotide sequence: TGTGCCAGCACAGGACAGGGTGGGCATGAGCAGTTCTTC. Its translation is CASTGQGGHEQFF.

The rearrangement joins TRBV15 to TRBJ1-5; TRBD1 matches 8 bases. CDR3 length: 15 residues. The germline CDR1 and CDR2 sequences are LNHNV and YYDKDF (reference sequence). Trimming took 5 bases from V and 7 from J; bases not matched to a gene: 10. CDR3 sequence: CATSGPQGVRQPQHF. CDR3 nucleotides: TGTGCCACCAGCGGACCACAGGGGGTAAGGCAGCCCCAGCATTTT.

The V call is TRBV11-2, the J call TRBJ2-2; D unclear. Germline lookup yields CDR1 SGHAT and CDR2 FQNNGV. The CDR3 is made up of 15 amino acids. V was cut by 0 bases and J by 3 bases, with 8 bases left in between. This chain's CDR3 is CASSLDSGYTGELFF. CDR3 sequence (DNA): TGTGCCAGCAGCTTAGATTCGGGCTACACCGGGGAGCTGTTTTTT. The full variable domain, rest sourced from reference TRBV11-2 and TRBJ2-2, is EAGVAQSPRYKIIEKRQSVAFWCNPISGHATLYWYQQILGQGPKLLIQFQNNGVVDDSQLPKDRFSAERLKGVDSTLKIQPAKLEDSAVYLCASSLDSGYTGELFFGEGSRLTVL.

This chain connects TRBV9 to TRBJ1-2; tentatively, D is TRBD1 (5 bases). The ends were cut back, 0 bases at V and 3 bases at J, with 12 bases in the middle. CDR1 SGDLS and CDR2 YYNGEE come from the germline V gene. CDR3 size: 15 residues. Here the CDR3 reads CASSVGVRDHYGYTF. The CDR3 coding sequence is TGTGCCAGCAGCGTAGGAGTAAGGGACCACTATGGCTACACCTTC.

The V call is TRBV12-2, the J call TRBJ2-7; the tabulated D call, TRBD1, remains unverified against the DNA. TRBV12-2 is assigned pseudogene status. The CDR3 contains 14 residues. The CDR3 protein is CASRFVKDRYEQYF. In DNA, the CDR3 is TGTGCAAGTCGCTTCGTTAAGGACAGGTACGAGCAGTACTTC.